This T cell receptor beta chain was sequenced in a study of blood T cells in healthy people across ages. The second PCR ran 7 to 11 cycles with a sample-barcoded 5' primer and J-beta primers. Each cDNA molecule carried a tag from a template-switch adaptor that contained 12 random nucleotides. TCRdb reanalysed the 5' RACE reads using MiXCR and keeps one entry per CDR3 protein. This sample has about 1.1 million distinct CDR3 sequences; around two fifths occur once, and the top ten carry over 10%. V lost 2 bases, J lost 8 bases, and 15 bases lay in between. This CDR3 is built from 13 residues. Germline V gives CDR1 DFQATT, CDR2 SNEGSKA (reference sequence). The study's findings and limits: Unsorted PBMCs ruled out conclusive naive versus antigen-experienced comparison. The study found TCR beta diversity correlated strongly with naive T cell percentage.

Details on this clonotype: Its cognate antigen is unknown.

The chain links TRBV20-1 to TRBJ1-2; D perhaps matches TRBD1 (5 bases). This clonotype was obtained from a man aged 18 to 35 in good health. Sequencing was performed on blood. CDR3 in amino acids: CSARSDSLYGYTF. The CDR3 nucleotides are TGCAGTGCTAGATCCGACAGTCTATACGGCTACACCTTC.